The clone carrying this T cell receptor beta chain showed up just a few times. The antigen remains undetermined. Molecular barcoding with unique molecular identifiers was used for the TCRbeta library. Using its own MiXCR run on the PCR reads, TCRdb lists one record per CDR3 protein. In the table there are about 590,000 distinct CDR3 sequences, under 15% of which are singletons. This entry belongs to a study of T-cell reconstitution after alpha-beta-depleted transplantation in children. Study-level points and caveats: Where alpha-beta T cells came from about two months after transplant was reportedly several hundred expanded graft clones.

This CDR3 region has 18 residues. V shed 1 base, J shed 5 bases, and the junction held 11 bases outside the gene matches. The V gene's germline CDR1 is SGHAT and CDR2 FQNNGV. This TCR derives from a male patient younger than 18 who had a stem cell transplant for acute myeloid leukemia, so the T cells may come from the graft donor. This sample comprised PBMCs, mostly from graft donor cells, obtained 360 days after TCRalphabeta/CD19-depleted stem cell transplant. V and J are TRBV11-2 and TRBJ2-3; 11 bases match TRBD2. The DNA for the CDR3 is TGTGCCAGCAGCTTAGTCTTTGGGATAGCGGGAGGGGTAGATACGCAGTATTTT. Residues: CASSLVFGIAGGVDTQYF.